This T cell receptor (beta chain) was observed in a study of cytomegalovirus exposure and HLA in healthy donors. Study summary: Unique TCR beta sequences numbering about 100 million came from 150 million to 200 million T cells in an earlier analysis. Across 300 to 400 genotyped donors, about 81% landed in the Caucasian-associated ancestry cluster. Findings and limits, study-wide: Sequencing likely generated an artifact that appeared as a cluster of highly shared sequence variants. Most subjects' HLA-A and HLA-B alleles were reportedly predicted from TCR beta sequences.

Germline V gene data show CDR1 as MRHNA and CDR2 as SNTAGT. V was pared by 4 bases and J by 4 bases, with 9 bases between. This CDR3 region has 13 residues. By proportion, this clone is medium-sized. Antigen: not known. PCR employed 60 Vbeta and 13 Jbeta primers. Clones were sequenced by immunoSEQ multiplex PCR, and TCRdb holds only the in-frame ones, with some missing. Here the sample spans under 200,000 clones, roughly 80% being singletons. The chain combines TRBV6-4 with TRBJ2-3; D ambiguous. Sequenced sample: PBMCs. The sequence derives from a male donor in good health and CMV-seronegative. The CDR3 loop is CASSVGEADTQYF. The CDR3 coding sequence is TGTGCCAGCAGTGTCGGAGAGGCAGATACGCAGTATTTT.